Listed here is a single T cell receptor (beta chain). This clone was recorded once. Its binding antigen is unknown. No much larger clonotype is one base removed from it; base qualities were not supplied. These data belong to a study of blood T cell repertoires in COVID-19 (TCRdb year 2020). Study-wide context: Samples covering the acute and convalescent phases of COVID-19 were provided by collaborators in the United States, Italy and Spain. The prospective study material was composed of cDNA or gDNA derived from T cells, B-cell-depleted T cells, or PBMCs. Deeply sampled blood TCRbeta repertoires from subjects exposed to, actively infected with, or recovered from COVID-19 were included in the dataset. The repertoires were made available in a free public database intended to serve as a resource for research on the immune response to SARS-CoV-2. The samples were drawn from two sources: the first 160 participants of the ongoing ImmuneRACE study, and 1,200 or so subjects contributed by 6 global collaborators. The sample metadata nearly always contained a de-identified subject ID, COVID-19 status, age in years and sex. Where available, HLA class I and class II types were obtained from metadata supplied by the sample provider rather than from assay-based typing. Paper-wide results and their limitations: How much clinical and demographic metadata was included differed by source and by participant, and the metadata was provided uncurated.

TCRbeta CDR3 regions were amplified from genomic DNA using the immunoSEQ Assay, a bias-controlled multiplex PCR. As for the original processing: The number of nucleated cells in each sample was estimated from the amplification of reference gene primers within the assay. To quantify the absolute abundance of each unique TCRbeta CDR3 rearrangement, sequence reads were collapsed and filtered. Productive Simpson clonality was computed per sample as the square root of Simpson's diversity index over productive rearrangements. Held by TCRdb, this immuneACCESS table contains in-frame sequences only and omits some clones. Under half of the omission traces to an unresolved V gene where checked; the cause of the rest is unknown. That table gives V, J and clone size, and the DNA gave D and trimming. Within this sample are under 450,000 clones, with 70% to 85% of them counted one time only. The ten top clones hold approximately 1% of the sample.

V is clipped by 4 bases and J by 5 bases, and the sequence between their germline boundaries is 12 bases long. Taken from cysteine to phenylalanine, the CDR3 has 13 residues. Only CDR3 DNA is held: 39 bases, read in frame from base 1. For CDR1 and CDR2, the germline V gene lists SGHDT and YYEEEE. Whole blood was collected in K2EDTA tubes by collaborating institutions according to the institutions' own protocols. For TCRbeta analysis, collaborator samples were shipped as frozen whole blood, as isolated PBMCs, or as DNA extracted from either sample type. This TCR was recovered from a human donor with acute or convalescent COVID-19. The donor label of this sample is uncertain. This chain is built from TRBV5-6 and TRBJ2-5; the D gene cannot be named for sure. The sequenced sample consisted of peripheral blood. The CDR3 loop reads CASSLRPEETQYF. The base sequence is TGTGCCAGCAGCCTACGACCGGAGGAGACCCAGTACTTC.